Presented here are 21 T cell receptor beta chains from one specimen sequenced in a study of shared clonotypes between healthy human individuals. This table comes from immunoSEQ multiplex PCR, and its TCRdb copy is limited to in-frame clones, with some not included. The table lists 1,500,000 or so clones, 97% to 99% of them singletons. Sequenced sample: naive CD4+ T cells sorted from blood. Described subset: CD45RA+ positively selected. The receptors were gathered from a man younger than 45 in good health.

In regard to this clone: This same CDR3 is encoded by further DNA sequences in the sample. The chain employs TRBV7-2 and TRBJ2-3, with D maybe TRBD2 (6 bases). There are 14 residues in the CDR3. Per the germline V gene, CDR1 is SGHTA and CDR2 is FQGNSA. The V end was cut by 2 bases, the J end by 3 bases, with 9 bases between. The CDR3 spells CASSLLGRTDTQYF. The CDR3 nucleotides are TGTGCCAGCAGCTTACTCGGGAGAACAGATACGCAGTATTTT. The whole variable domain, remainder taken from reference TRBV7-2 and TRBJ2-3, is GAGVSQSPSNKVTEKGKDVELRCDPISGHTALYWYRQSLGQGLEFLIYFQGNSAPDKSGLPSDRFSAERTGGSVSTLTIQRTQQEDSAVYLCASSLLGRTDTQYFGPGTRLTVL.

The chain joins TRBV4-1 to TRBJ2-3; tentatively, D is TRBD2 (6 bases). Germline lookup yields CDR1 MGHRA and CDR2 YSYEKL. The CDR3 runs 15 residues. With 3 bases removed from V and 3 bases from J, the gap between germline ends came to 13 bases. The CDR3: CASSHAGSSTDTQYF. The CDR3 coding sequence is TGCGCCAGCAGCCACGCCGGGAGTTCGACAGATACGCAGTATTTT.

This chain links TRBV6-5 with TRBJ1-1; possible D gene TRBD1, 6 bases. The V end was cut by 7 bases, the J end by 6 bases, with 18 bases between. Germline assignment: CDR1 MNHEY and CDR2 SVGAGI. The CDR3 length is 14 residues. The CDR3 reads CASTVFKGVAEAFF. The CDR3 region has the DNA TGTGCCAGCACTGTCTTTAAGGGGGTCGCTGAAGCTTTCTTT.

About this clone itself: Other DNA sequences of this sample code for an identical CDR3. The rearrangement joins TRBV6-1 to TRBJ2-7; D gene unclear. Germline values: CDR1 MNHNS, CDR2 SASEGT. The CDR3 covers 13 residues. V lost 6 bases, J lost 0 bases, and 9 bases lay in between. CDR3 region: CASSETPSYEQYF. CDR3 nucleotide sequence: TGTGCCAGCAGCGAAACTCCCTCCTACGAGCAGTACTTC.

DNA for the CDR3: TGTGCCAGCAGCTTAAGGGGCCTCACAGATACGCAGTATTTT. This codes for CASSLRGLTDTQYF. V gene TRBV7-3 combines with J gene TRBJ2-3; D perhaps matches TRBD1 (5 bases). The CDR3 is made up of 14 amino acids. Between the trimmed V and J ends, which lost 1 base and 2 bases, there was a span of 7 bases. Germline-derived CDR1 and CDR2 are SGHTA and FQGTGA.

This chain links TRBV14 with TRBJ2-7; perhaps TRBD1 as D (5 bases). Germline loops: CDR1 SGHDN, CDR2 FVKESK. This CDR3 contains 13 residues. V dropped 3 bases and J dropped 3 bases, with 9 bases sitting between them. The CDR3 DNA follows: TGTGCCAGCAGCCATGACAGTTACTACGAGCAGTACTTC. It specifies CASSHDSYYEQYF.

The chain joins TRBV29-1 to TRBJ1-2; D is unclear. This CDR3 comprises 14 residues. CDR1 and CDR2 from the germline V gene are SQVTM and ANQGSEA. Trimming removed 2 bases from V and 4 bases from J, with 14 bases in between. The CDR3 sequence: CSVEYSAVTYGYTF. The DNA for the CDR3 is TGCAGCGTTGAATATTCAGCGGTGACCTATGGCTACACCTTC. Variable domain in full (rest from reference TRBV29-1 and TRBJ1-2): SAVISQKPSRDICQRGTSLTIQCQVDSQVTMMFWYRQQPGQSLTLIATANQGSEATYESGFVIDKFPISRPNLTFSTLTVSNMSPEDSSIYLCSVEYSAVTYGYTFGSGTRLTVV.

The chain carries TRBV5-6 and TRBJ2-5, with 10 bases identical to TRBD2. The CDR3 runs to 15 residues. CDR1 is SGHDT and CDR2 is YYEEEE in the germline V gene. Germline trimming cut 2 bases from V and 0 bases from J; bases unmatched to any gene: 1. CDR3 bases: TGTGCCAGCAGCTTTAGCGGGAGGAACCAAGAGACCCAGTACTTC. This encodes CASSFSGRNQETQYF.

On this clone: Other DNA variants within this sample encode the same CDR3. CDR3 DNA: TGCGCCAGTTCGGGACAGGGCAACACCGGGGAGCTGTTTTTT. Its protein product is CASSGQGNTGELFF. The chain links TRBV5-1 to TRBJ2-2, with 9 bases aligning to TRBD1. V lost 8 bases to trimming and J lost 2 bases; unmatched junction nucleotides: 4. CDR3 length: 14 residues. CDR1 and CDR2 (germline): SGHRS, YFSETQ.

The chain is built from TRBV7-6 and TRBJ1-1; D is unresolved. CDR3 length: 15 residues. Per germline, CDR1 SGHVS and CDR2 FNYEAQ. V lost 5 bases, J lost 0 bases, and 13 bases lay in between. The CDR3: CASSPEPMVNTEAFF. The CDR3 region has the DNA TGTGCCAGCAGCCCAGAACCCATGGTGAACACTGAAGCTTTCTTT.

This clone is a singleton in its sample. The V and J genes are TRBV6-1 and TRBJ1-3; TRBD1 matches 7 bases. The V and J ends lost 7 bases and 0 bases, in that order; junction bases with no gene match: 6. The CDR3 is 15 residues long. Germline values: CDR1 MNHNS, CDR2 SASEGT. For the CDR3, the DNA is TGTGCCAGCACCACGGACAGGCGCTCTGGAAACACCATATATTTT. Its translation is CASTTDRRSGNTIYF.

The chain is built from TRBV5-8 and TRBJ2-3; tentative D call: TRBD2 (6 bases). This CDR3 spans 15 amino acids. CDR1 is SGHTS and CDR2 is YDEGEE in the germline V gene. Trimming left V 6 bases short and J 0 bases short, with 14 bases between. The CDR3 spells CASTLYAGSTDTQYF. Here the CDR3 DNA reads TGTGCCAGCACCCTCTATGCGGGAAGCACAGATACGCAGTATTTT.

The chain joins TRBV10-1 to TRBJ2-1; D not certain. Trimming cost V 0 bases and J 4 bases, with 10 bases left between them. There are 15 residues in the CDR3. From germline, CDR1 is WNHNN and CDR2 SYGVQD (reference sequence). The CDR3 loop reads CASSESNAGYNEQFF. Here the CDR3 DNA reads TGCGCCAGCAGTGAGTCAAACGCAGGTTACAATGAGCAGTTCTTC.

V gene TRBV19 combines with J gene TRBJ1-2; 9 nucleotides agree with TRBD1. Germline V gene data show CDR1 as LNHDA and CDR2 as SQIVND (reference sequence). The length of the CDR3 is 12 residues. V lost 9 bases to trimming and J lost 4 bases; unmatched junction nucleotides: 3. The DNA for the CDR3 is TGTGCCAGCCGGACAGGGGTCTATGGCTACACCTTC. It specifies CASRTGVYGYTF.

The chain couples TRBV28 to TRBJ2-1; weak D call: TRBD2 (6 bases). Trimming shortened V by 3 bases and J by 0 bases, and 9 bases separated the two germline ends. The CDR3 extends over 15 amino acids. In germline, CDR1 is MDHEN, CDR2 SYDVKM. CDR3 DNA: TGTGCCAGCAGTTTCAGCGGGCTCTCCTACAATGAGCAGTTCTTC. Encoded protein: CASSFSGLSYNEQFF. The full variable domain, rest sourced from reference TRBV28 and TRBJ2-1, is DVKVTQSSRYLVKRTGEKVFLECVQDMDHENMFWYRQDPGLGLRLIYFSYDVKMKEKGDIPEGYSVSREKKERFSLILESASTNQTSMYLCASSFSGLSYNEQFFGPGTRLTVL.

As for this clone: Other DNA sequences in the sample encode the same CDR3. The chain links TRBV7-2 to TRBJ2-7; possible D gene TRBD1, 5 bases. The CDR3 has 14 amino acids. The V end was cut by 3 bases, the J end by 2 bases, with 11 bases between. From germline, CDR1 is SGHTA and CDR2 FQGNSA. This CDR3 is CASSFGQGPYEQYF. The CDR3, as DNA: TGTGCCAGCAGCTTTGGGCAGGGCCCCTACGAGCAGTACTTC.

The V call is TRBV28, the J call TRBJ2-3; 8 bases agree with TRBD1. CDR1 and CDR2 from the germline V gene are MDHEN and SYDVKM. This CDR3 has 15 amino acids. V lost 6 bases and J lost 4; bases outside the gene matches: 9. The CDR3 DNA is TGTGCCAGCAGAGGGCAGGGGGCGCGCCCAGATACGCAGTATTTT. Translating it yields CASRGQGARPDTQYF.

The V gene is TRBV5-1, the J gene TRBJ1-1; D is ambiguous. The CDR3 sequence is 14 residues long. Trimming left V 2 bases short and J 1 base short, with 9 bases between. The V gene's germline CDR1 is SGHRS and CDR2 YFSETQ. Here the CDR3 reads CASSLVTENTEAFF. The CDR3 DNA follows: TGCGCCAGCAGCTTAGTTACAGAGAACACTGAAGCTTTCTTT.

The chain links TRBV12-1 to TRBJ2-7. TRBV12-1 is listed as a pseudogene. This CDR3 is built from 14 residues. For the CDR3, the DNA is TGTGCCAGCAGCCTAAGGGACGGAGCCTACGAGCAGTACTTC. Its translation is CASSLRDGAYEQYF.

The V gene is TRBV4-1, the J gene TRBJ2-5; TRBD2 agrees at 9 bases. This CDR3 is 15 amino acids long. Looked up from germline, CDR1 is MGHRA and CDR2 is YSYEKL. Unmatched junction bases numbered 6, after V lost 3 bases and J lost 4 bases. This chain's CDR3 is CASSQIAGVGETQYF. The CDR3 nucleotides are TGCGCCAGCAGCCAGATAGCGGGAGTAGGAGAGACCCAGTACTTC.

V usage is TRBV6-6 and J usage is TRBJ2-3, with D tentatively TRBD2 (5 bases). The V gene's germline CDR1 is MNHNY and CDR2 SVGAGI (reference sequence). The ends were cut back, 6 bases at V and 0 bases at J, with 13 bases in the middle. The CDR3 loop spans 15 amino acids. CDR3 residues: CASSPTGGSTDTQYF. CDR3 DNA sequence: TGTGCCAGCAGCCCCACCGGCGGGAGCACAGATACGCAGTATTTT.